This TCR beta chain was captured by sequencing in a study of T cell repertoires in cytomegalovirus infection. Using its own MiXCR run on the reads, TCRdb lists one record per CDR3 protein. The sample lists under 600,000 distinct CDR3 sequences; about 15% were seen once. V lost 4 bases, J lost 4 bases, and 8 bases stayed unmatched. Germline CDR1 and CDR2: MDHEN and SYDVKM. The CDR3 has 17 amino acids. The source of this sequence is a human donor in good health (CMV status not recorded). Some clones in this sample may be carry-over from other donors' samples. Sequenced material: CD8+ T cells from PBMCs. The genes are TRBV28 and TRBJ2-3; TRBD2 agrees at 13 bases. The CDR3 nucleotides read TGTGCCAGCAGTTCCCTCCTACTAGCGGGAGGGGCAGATACGCAGTATTTT. Its protein is CASSSLLLAGGADTQYF.